Ten or more counts support the clone carrying this T cell receptor beta chain. CDR1 is SGHDN and CDR2 is FVKESK in the germline V gene. The CDR3 spans 16 residues. The V and J ends lost 5 bases and 4 bases, in that order; junction bases with no gene match: 14. Sample barcodes and UMIs were carried by the TCR alpha and TCR beta cDNA libraries that 5'RACE generated with constant-segment primers. TCRdb independently ran MiXCR on the 5' RACE reads; one entry per CDR3 protein. Found here are around 200,000 distinct CDR3 sequences, roughly 10% of them singletons; the top ten hold roughly 3.5%. These data come from a study of T-cell memory formation after mild COVID-19.

The origin of this receptor is a man younger than 30 who had mild COVID-19 (a few samples of this study predate the infection). Cell type and time point are not known. J is TRBJ2-7 and V is TRBV14; TRBD2 matches 7 bases. Input material: PBMCs or a T cell subset sorted from them (not recorded which). In DNA form, the CDR3 reads TGTGCCAGCAGCTTCGGGGGGAGGATGGCTTTATACGAGCAGTACTTC. Its translation is CASSFGGRMALYEQYF.